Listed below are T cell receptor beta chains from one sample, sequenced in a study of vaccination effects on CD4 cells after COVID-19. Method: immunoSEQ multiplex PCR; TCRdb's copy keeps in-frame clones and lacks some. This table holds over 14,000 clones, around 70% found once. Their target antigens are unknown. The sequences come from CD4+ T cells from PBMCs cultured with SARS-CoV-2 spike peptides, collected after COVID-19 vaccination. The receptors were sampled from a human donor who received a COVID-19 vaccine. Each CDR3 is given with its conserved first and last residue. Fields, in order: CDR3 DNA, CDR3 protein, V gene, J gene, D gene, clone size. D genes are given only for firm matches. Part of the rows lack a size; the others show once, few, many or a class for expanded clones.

TGTGCCACCAGTGATTCGCAAGCGGGACAGGGAAATGAAAAACTGTTTTTT	CATSDSQAGQGNEKLFF	TRBV24-1	TRBJ1-4	TRBD1	NA
TGTGCCAGTAGTTCTCCGGGACAGCTCCCCGAAAAACTGTTTTTT	CASSSPGQLPEKLFF	TRBV19	TRBJ1-4	TRBD1	NA
TGTGCCAGCAGCCAAGTCCTTCGGGAAGTCACAGATACGCAGTATTTT	CASSQVLREVTDTQYF	TRBV3-1/TRBV3-2	TRBJ2-3	NA	NA
TGCGCCAGCAGCCAAGCTCTCTCTGAAGCCTACGAGCAGTACTTC	CASSQALSEAYEQYF	TRBV4-1	TRBJ2-7	NA	NA
TGTGCCAGCAGAGGGGGACCAGCCCGTCAGCCCCAGCATTTT	CASRGGPARQPQHF	TRBV28	TRBJ1-5	NA	few
TGTGCCAGCTCACACCAACCCGGGACAGGGAACACTGAAGCTTTCTTT	CASSHQPGTGNTEAFF	TRBV18	TRBJ1-1	TRBD1	NA
TGTGCCAGCACCACTTATGACCGGGGCTCCTATAATTCACCCCTCCACTTT	CASTTYDRGSYNSPLHF	TRBV3-1/TRBV3-2	TRBJ1-6	NA	large
TGTGCCAGCAGCTGGGGCTTGCGGAGTGGGGAGCTGTTTTTT	CASSWGLRSGELFF	TRBV5-4	TRBJ2-2	NA	NA
TGTGCCAGCAGACAGGGAAACTATGGCTACACCTTC	CASRQGNYGYTF	TRBV12-3/TRBV12-4	TRBJ1-2	NA	NA
TGTGCCAGCAGCCTTGGGGCTAGTCCGGCCGGGGAGCTGTTTTTT	CASSLGASPAGELFF	TRBV3-1/TRBV3-2	TRBJ2-2	NA	few
TGTGCCAGTAGTATCGTAGCGGGCGAGCAGTACTTC	CASSIVAGEQYF	TRBV19	TRBJ2-7	TRBD2	few
TGTGCCAGCAGTTACCGTCGACTAGCGGGGGACTACGAGCAGTACTTC	CASSYRRLAGDYEQYF	TRBV6-5	TRBJ2-7	TRBD2	once
TGTGCCAGCAGTGAGATAGGGAAATATAATTCACCCCTCCACTTT	CASSEIGKYNSPLHF	TRBV6-1	TRBJ1-6	NA	few
TGTGCCAGCACGATAGACAGGGATCCTGACTATGGCTACACCTTC	CASTIDRDPDYGYTF	TRBV12-1	TRBJ1-2	NA	once
TGTGCCAGCAGCTTTAATCCAGTTGACGGCTACACCTTC	CASSFNPVDGYTF	TRBV7-2	TRBJ1-2	NA	NA
TGTGCCAGCAGTGAACTAGCGGGAGGGCCAGATACGCAGTATTTT	CASSELAGGPDTQYF	TRBV6-1	TRBJ2-3	TRBD2	NA
TGCGCCAGCAGCTTGGCGGGGTCCTCCTACGAGCAGTACTTC	CASSLAGSSYEQYF	TRBV5-1	TRBJ2-7	NA	NA
TGTGCCAGCTCACCTCTGGTCGGAAGGGGTGCTCCCTACGAGCAGTACTTC	CASSPLVGRGAPYEQYF	TRBV18	TRBJ2-7	NA	NA
TGCAGTGCGGGTCCTCAAGAGACCCAGTACTTC	CSAGPQETQYF	TRBV20-1	TRBJ2-5	NA	NA
TGCGCCAGCAGCTTGGACGCTCGGGCCCACAATGAGCAGTTCTTC	CASSLDARAHNEQFF	TRBV5-1	TRBJ2-1	NA	few
TGTGCCAGCAGTGCCGGGGACAGGACATCGTACACCTTC	CASSAGDRTSYTF	TRBV27	TRBJ1-2	TRBD1	NA
TGTGCCAGCAGCGTAGGCGATGGAAACACCATATATTTT	CASSVGDGNTIYF	TRBV9	TRBJ1-3	NA	few
TGCGCCAGCAGCGTGTTTGGACCGAACACTGAAGCTTTCTTT	CASSVFGPNTEAFF	TRBV5-1	TRBJ1-1	NA	NA
TGTGCCAGCAGAAACCGGCTCCAAGCTTTCTTT	CASRNRLQAFF	TRBV12-3/TRBV12-4	TRBJ1-1	NA	NA
TGTGCCAGCAGACAGGGGGTGAGTAGTGAAGCTTTCTTT	CASRQGVSSEAFF	TRBV6-5	TRBJ1-1	TRBD1	NA
TGTGCCAGTAGGTTAGCGGGGTCCACAGATACGCAGTATTTT	CASRLAGSTDTQYF	TRBV19	TRBJ2-3	TRBD2	NA
TGTGCCAGCACCCCCCGGGGGCTAGCGGACAATGAGCAGTTCTTC	CASTPRGLADNEQFF	TRBV6-5	TRBJ2-1	NA	once
TGCAGCGTCCAACCCGGGACAGGGAATCAGCCCCAGCATTTT	CSVQPGTGNQPQHF	TRBV29-1	TRBJ1-5	TRBD1	NA
TGTGCCGGGACAGGGCGGGGAATGAACACTGAAGCTTTCTTT	CAGTGRGMNTEAFF	TRBV30	TRBJ1-1	TRBD1	NA
TGTGCCAGCAGCTTAGCGCGGGGGGCTGGGTACAATGAGCAGTTCTTC	CASSLARGAGYNEQFF	TRBV7-9	TRBJ2-1	TRBD2	NA
TGTGCCAGCAGCTTAGGAGGGAGCTCCTATAATTCACCCCTCCACTTT	CASSLGGSSYNSPLHF	TRBV7-9	TRBJ1-6	NA	NA
TGTGCCAGCAGCTTCGGGACTCCCAATTACAATGAGCAGTTCTTC	CASSFGTPNYNEQFF	TRBV6-6	TRBJ2-1	NA	NA
TGCGCCAGCAGCCTTGGATTGGAGACCTTTCAAGAGACCCAGTACTTC	CASSLGLETFQETQYF	TRBV5-1	TRBJ2-5	NA	medium-sized
TGTGCCAGTAGTACGGGCGGGAACGGAAACACCATATATTTT	CASSTGGNGNTIYF	TRBV19	TRBJ1-3	NA	NA
TGTGCCAGCAGCCAAGATAGGCGGGGACTCACGGGGGAGACCCAGTACTTC	CASSQDRRGLTGETQYF	TRBV3-1/TRBV3-2	TRBJ2-5	NA	NA
TGTGCCAGCTCGAGGGGGAATGAAAAACTGTTTTTT	CASSRGNEKLFF	TRBV18	TRBJ1-4	NA	NA
TGCGCCAGCAGCTTCGAGCCAGGGGGCTACGAGCAGTACTTC	CASSFEPGGYEQYF	TRBV5-1	TRBJ2-7	TRBD1	NA
TGTGCCACCAGCAGAGACGTGAACCAGCCCCAGCATTTT	CATSRDVNQPQHF	TRBV15	TRBJ1-5	NA	NA
TGTGCCAGCTCACAAGAGACCCAGTACTTC	CASSQETQYF	TRBV18	TRBJ2-5	NA	NA
TGCGCCAGCAGCTTGACAGCGACACCCCAAGAGACCCAGTACTTC	CASSLTATPQETQYF	TRBV5-1	TRBJ2-5	NA	NA
TGTGCCAGCAGCCTTAGACAGGGGGCTGAAGCTTTCTTT	CASSLRQGAEAFF	TRBV11-2	TRBJ1-1	TRBD1	NA
TGTGCCAGCACCACGACGCGGCCCTACGAGCAGTACTTC	CASTTTRPYEQYF	TRBV28	TRBJ2-7	NA	NA